This T cell receptor beta chain was sequenced for a study of regulatory T cells in long-lasting Graves disease. V was clipped by 8 bases and J by 4 bases, with 21 bases between them. This CDR3 contains 15 residues. In germline, CDR1 is MDHEN, CDR2 SYDVKM. This clonotype came up a few times. Sample time point: newly diagnosed GD, antithyroid drugs for less than 3 months. TCR sequences were obtained from RNA taken from PBMCs. CDR3 regions were amplified by Arm-PCR using iRepertoire HTBI primers to build TCR beta libraries. TCRdb reprocessed the multiplex PCR reads via MiXCR and lists one record per CDR3 protein. The table has roughly 440,000 distinct CDR3 sequences, about 16% seen once; the top ten hold 23%. The data were also submitted as part of a second study, on T cells in Graves' hyperthyroidism and ophthalmopathy.

The clonotype originates from a woman under 30 with Graves disease. Sequenced here: peripheral blood mononuclear cells (PBMCs), sampled at new diagnosis, from a patient treated with antithyroid drugs. This chain links TRBV28 with TRBJ2-7; D is possibly TRBD2 (6 bases). The CDR3 spells CASAFPKGGSYEQYF. The CDR3 DNA reads TGTGCCAGCGCGTTCCCCAAGGGAGGAAGTTACGAGCAGTACTTC.